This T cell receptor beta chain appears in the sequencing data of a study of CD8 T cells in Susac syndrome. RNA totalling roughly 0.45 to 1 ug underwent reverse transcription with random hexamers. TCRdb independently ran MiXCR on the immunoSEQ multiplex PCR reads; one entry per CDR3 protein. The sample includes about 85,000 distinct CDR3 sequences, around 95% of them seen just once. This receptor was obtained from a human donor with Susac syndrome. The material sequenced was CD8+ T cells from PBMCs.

The CDR3 here is CASTGTVEQFF. The CDR3 coding sequence is TGTGCCAGTACAGGGACAGTAGAGCAGTTCTTC. V and J are TRBV19 and TRBJ2-1, with TRBD1 identical over 7 bases. There are 11 residues in the CDR3. CDR1 LNHDA and CDR2 SQIVND come from the germline V gene (reference sequence). J gave up 10 bases and V 7 bases, and 4 bases lay outside the gene matches.